These 30 T cell receptor beta chains came from one sample sequenced in a study of glioma-infiltrating T cells. Amplification of TCR alpha and beta CDR3 regions from RNA used iRepertoire nested multiplex PCR. TCRdb passed the multiplex PCR reads through MiXCR, listing each CDR3 protein once. The table records around 170,000 distinct CDR3 sequences, around 40% of them present only once. The sample taken for sequencing was glioma tissue, nonneoplastic brain tissue, or PBMCs (not recorded which). The receptors derive from a human donor with low-grade glioma or glioblastoma, undergoing nonglioma brain surgery, or in good health (not recorded which).

This clonotype was detected a few times. This sequence joins TRBV3-1 and TRBJ2-4, with 7 bases fitting TRBD1. Germline V gene data show CDR1 as LGHDT and CDR2 as YNNKEL (reference sequence). J gave up 5 bases and V 4 bases, and 2 bases lay outside the gene matches. The CDR3 runs 13 residues. CDR3 nucleotides: TGTGCCAGCAGCCGGACAGGAGAAAACATTCAGTACTTC. Amino acid sequence: CASSRTGENIQYF.

At least ten counts were recorded for this clonotype. V and J are TRBV20-1 and TRBJ2-5, with 12 bases aligning to TRBD2. CDR3 length: 16 residues. From germline, CDR1 is DFQATT and CDR2 SNEGSKA (reference sequence). V shed 5 bases and J 7 bases; nucleotides not matched to a gene: 14. Written as DNA, the CDR3 is TGCAGTGCTCGGGATAGGGCTAGCGGGAGGGCAGGGACCCAGTACTTC. The encoded protein is CSARDRASGRAGTQYF.

Many counts were recorded for this clonotype. This chain uses TRBV6-1 with TRBJ1-5, with D possibly matching TRBD1 (5 bases). Germline V CDR1 and CDR2: MNHNS, SASEGT. CDR3 size: 17 residues. Trimming took off 4 bases at V and 0 bases at J, with 16 bases between the two ends. CDR3 coding DNA: TGTGCCAGCAGTGGGTCATGGGACTCTCGTAGCAATCAGCCCCAGCATTTT. This sequence encodes CASSGSWDSRSNQPQHF.

This clonotype was detected only a few times. The rearrangement joins TRBV14 to TRBJ2-7; TRBD2 matches 12 bases. The germline CDR1 and CDR2 sequences are SGHDN and FVKESK. The CDR3 runs to 15 residues. The J segment lost 7 bases and the V segment lost 5 bases, leaving 9 bases of the junction unmatched. The DNA for the CDR3 is TGTGCCAGCAGCGCCCGACTAGCGGGAGATAGTGAGCAGTACTTC. The encoded protein is CASSARLAGDSEQYF. The entire variable domain, with the rest obtained from reference TRBV14 and TRBJ2-7, is as follows: EAGVTQFPSHSVIEKGQTVTLRCDPISGHDNLYWYRRVMGKEIKFLLHFVKESKQDESGMPNNRFLAERTGGTYSTLKVQPAELEDSGVYFCASSARLAGDSEQYFGPGTRLTVT.

This clonotype has ten or more counts. V usage is TRBV7-8 and J usage is TRBJ1-3, with D possibly being TRBD1 (6 bases). V lost 0 bases and J 0 bases, leaving 12 bases between the germline ends. CDR1 and CDR2 from the germline V gene are SGHVS and FQNEAQ. CDR3 size: 17 residues. The CDR3 DNA reads as TGTGCCAGCAGCTTAGCTGGCAGGGGAAGCTCTGGAAACACCATATATTTT. Its protein is CASSLAGRGSSGNTIYF.

This chain uses TRBV3-1 with TRBJ2-1; D unresolved. Germline loops: CDR1 LGHDT, CDR2 YNNKEL (reference sequence). CDR3 length: 15 amino acids. V was cut by 2 bases and J by 0 bases, with 8 bases left in between. CDR3 residues: CASSQRWDSYNEQFF. The CDR3 DNA sequence: TGTGCCAGCAGCCAACGGTGGGACTCCTACAATGAGCAGTTCTTC.

This sequence joins TRBV12-3 or TRBV12-4 and TRBJ1-5; D possibly corresponds to TRBD1 (5 bases). Trimming removed 3 bases at V and 5 bases at J, with 14 bases between. The CDR3 is 15 residues long. This CDR3 is CASSLAQGPHQPQHF. As DNA, the CDR3 is TGTGCCAGCAGTTTGGCTCAGGGTCCGCATCAGCCCCAGCATTTT.

Comment on this clonotype: The DNA is left out, because the CDR3 cannot be placed on it with certainty; the CDR3 is given as TCRdb lists it. The V and J genes are TRBV20-1 and TRBJ2-3; the table's D call, TRBD2, has no DNA check behind it. Including both end residues, the CDR3 is 15 amino acids long. Germline lookup yields CDR1 DFQATT and CDR2 SNEGSKA (reference sequence). The CDR3 region is CSATGWGEGTDTRYF.

The chain carries TRBV19 and TRBJ2-1; D is possibly TRBD1 (6 bases). Trimming removed 3 bases from V and 6 bases from J, with 15 bases in between. Germline CDR1 LNHDA, CDR2 SQIVND (reference sequence). The CDR3 loop spans 15 amino acids. CDR3 nucleotide sequence: TGTGCCAGTAGTATCCGGGACATAAAGCCCAATGAGCAGTTCTTC. Encoded protein: CASSIRDIKPNEQFF. Combining the CDR3 with reference TRBV19 and TRBJ2-1 gives the whole variable domain DGGITQSPKYLFRKEGQNVTLSCEQNLNHDAMYWYRQDPGQGLRLIYYSQIVNDFQKGDIAEGYSVSREKKESFPLTVTSAQKNPTAFYLCASSIRDIKPNEQFFGPGTRLTVL.

The table lists this clonotype with many counts. CDR3 nucleotides: TGCGCCAGCAGCTTGGTATCAGAATCACCCCTCCACTTT. The encoded protein is CASSLVSESPLHF. The chain joins TRBV5-1 to TRBJ1-6, with D uncertain. The germline V gene has CDR1 SGHRS and CDR2 YFSETQ. V lost 0 bases and J 10 bases, leaving 8 bases between the germline ends. This CDR3 has 13 residues.

This clonotype was counted many times. The CDR3 bases are TGTGCCAGCATGACGGGCAACTATGGCTACACCTTC. Translated: CASMTGNYGYTF. The chain recombines TRBV2 with TRBJ1-2; unclear D gene. The germline gives CDR1 SNHLY, CDR2 FYNNEI. V was pared by 7 bases and J by 2 bases, with 8 bases between. This CDR3 is built from 12 residues.

This clonotype has ten or more counts. The rearrangement joins TRBV20-1 to TRBJ1-2; a possible D gene is TRBD1 (6 bases). This CDR3 region has 11 residues. Germline CDR1 reads DFQATT; CDR2 reads SNEGSKA (reference sequence). V dropped 1 base and J dropped 12 bases, with 12 bases sitting between them. CDR3 residues: CSARVGGADTF. The CDR3 region has the DNA TGCAGTGCTAGAGTCGGGGGCGCAGACACCTTC.

For this clonotype: The junction does not match germline at one end; this may be a read error. The chain employs TRBV28 and TRBJ1-1, with no clear D. Looked up from germline, CDR1 is MDHEN and CDR2 is SYDVKM. The CDR3 consists of 15 residues. CDR3 sequence (DNA): TGTGCCAGCTCACCCATCGGGCAGGTGAACAATGAAGCTTTCTTT. It specifies CASSPIGQVNNEAFF.

In the case of this clonotype: This may be a read error: a much more frequent sequence differs by one nucleotide. As the CDR3 is not closed by the conserved phenylalanine or tryptophan, this likely results from a read error. J is TRBJ2-5 and V is TRBV3-1, with 8 bases identical to TRBD2. Germline trimming cut 3 bases from V and 2 bases from J; bases unmatched to any gene: 11. Germline CDR1 is LGHDT and CDR2 is YNNKEL (reference sequence). This CDR3 is built from 17 residues. The CDR3 spells CASSHSLAAGDQETQYL. The DNA of the CDR3 is TGTGCCAGCAGCCATTCTTTGGCAGCGGGAGATCAAGAGACCCAGTACTTA.

In regard to this clonotype: This may arise from a read error, as a much more abundant clone is one base away. The J gene is TRBJ1-1, the V gene TRBV7-6, with D perhaps TRBD1 (5 bases). The germline V gene encodes CDR1 SGHVS and CDR2 FNYEAQ. The CDR3 has 15 amino acids. CDR3 residues: CASSALRGSSTEASF. In nucleotides, the CDR3 is TGTGCCAGCAGCGCCCTTAGGGGATCAAGCACTGAAGCTTCCTTT.

This clonotype was observed at least ten times. The V gene is TRBV25-1, the J gene TRBJ2-1; 7 bases are a match to TRBD2. V lost 4 bases, J lost 6 bases, and 9 bases stayed unmatched. The CDR3 is made up of 15 amino acids. From germline, CDR1 is MGHDK and CDR2 SYGVNS. The DNA of the CDR3 is TGTGCCAGCAGTGTTTTAGGGGAGGGCTCCAATGAGCAGTTCTTC. This gives the protein CASSVLGEGSNEQFF.

The table lists this clonotype with a count of one. The chain is built from TRBV15 and TRBJ2-7, with D possibly being TRBD1 or TRBD2 (6 bases each). This CDR3 comprises 15 residues. Germline V CDR1 and CDR2: LNHNV, YYDKDF (reference sequence). Trimming took 0 bases from V and 4 from J, leaving 13 bases between them. CDR3 protein: CATSRDYTGRYEQYF. CDR3 sequence (DNA): TGTGCCACCAGCAGAGATTATACAGGGAGGTACGAGCAGTACTTC.

This clonotype was found many times. V usage is TRBV2 and J usage is TRBJ2-7; 7 positions agree with TRBD1. V shed 4 bases and J 3 bases; nucleotides not matched to a gene: 9. Germline V lookup: CDR1 SNHLY, CDR2 FYNNEI. This CDR3 has 15 amino acids. The CDR3 spells CASSVDPGQNYEQYF. CDR3 bases: TGTGCCAGCAGTGTAGACCCGGGACAGAACTACGAGCAGTACTTC.

This clonotype was seen repeatedly, ten times or more. V is TRBV4-1 and J is TRBJ1-5; the D gene is possibly TRBD1 (5 bases). Germline lookup yields CDR1 MGHRA and CDR2 YSYEKL. The CDR3 sequence is 16 residues long. V lost 3 bases and J lost 4, with 16 bases in between. The CDR3 region is CASSQRDWQGNQPQHF. The CDR3 DNA reads TGCGCCAGCAGCCAGAGGGATTGGCAGGGTAATCAGCCCCAGCATTTT.

Regarding this clonotype: This clone may be a read error of a much larger clone one base away. Given the absence of the conserved phenylalanine or tryptophan at the CDR3 end, a read error is likely. J is TRBJ1-1 and V is TRBV28, with no clear D. In germline, CDR1 is MDHEN, CDR2 SYDVKM. The CDR3 is 13 residues long. The V end lost 3 bases, the J end lost 3 bases, and 8 bases lay between the germline ends. CDR3 residues: CASSFLQDTEAFL. The CDR3 DNA reads TGTGCCAGCAGTTTTCTTCAGGACACTGAAGCTTTCCTT.

Regarding this clonotype: A much larger clone sits a single nucleotide away, making a read error possible. Here the CDR3 omits its conserved ending phenylalanine or tryptophan, so a read error is the likely source. V gene TRBV6-2 or TRBV6-3 combines with J gene TRBJ1-5; no clear D gene. Germline values: CDR1 MNHEY, CDR2 SVGEGT. The germline V and J ends were trimmed by 5 bases and 6 bases, with 5 bases remaining between them. The CDR3 totals 11 residues. As DNA, the CDR3 is TGTGCCAGCAGTGGAAGTCAGCCCCAGCATTCT. This gives the protein CASSGSQPQHS.

Notes on this clonotype: A much larger clone lies a single base off, so this may be a read error. The gene calls are TRBV4-1 and TRBJ1-6; no reliable D call. Deletions cut 0 bases from V and 11 bases from J, with 8 bases between. Germline CDR1 reads MGHRA; CDR2 reads YSYEKL. The CDR3 runs to 13 residues. The CDR3 coding sequence is TGCGCCAGCAGCCAAGAGCTGAGGCCACCCCTCCACTTT. Protein: CASSQELRPPLHF.

As for this clonotype: A much larger clone is a single base away; this may be a read error. The V and J genes are TRBV20-1 and TRBJ2-5; D perhaps matches TRBD2 (6 bases). The germline V gene has CDR1 DFQATT and CDR2 SNEGSKA (reference sequence). This CDR3 contains 13 residues. CDR3 loop: CSATGTSQGTQYF. DNA of the CDR3: TGCAGTGCCACCGGGACTTCGCAAGGGACCCAGTACTTC.

This clonotype was seen once. The rearrangement uses TRBV27 and TRBJ2-3; TRBD1 agrees at 7 bases. Germline-derived CDR1 and CDR2 are MNHEY and SMNVEV (reference sequence). V lost 6 bases, J lost 1 base, and 7 bases stayed unmatched. The CDR3 runs to 15 residues. The CDR3 region is CASRPDRACTDTQYF. The DNA for the CDR3 is TGTGCCAGCAGACCTGACAGGGCCTGCACAGATACGCAGTATTTT.

Note on this clonotype: This sequence may be a read error, since a much larger clone differs from it by one base. The J gene is TRBJ2-7, the V gene TRBV3-1; D is possibly TRBD2 (5 bases). V lost 6 bases and J 7 bases, leaving 19 bases between the germline ends. Germline V CDR1 and CDR2: LGHDT, YNNKEL (reference sequence). This CDR3 is 14 amino acids long. In DNA, the CDR3 is TGTGCCAGCAGTACACTAGTCCAGGCCAGGGAGCAGTACTTC. Its translation: CASSTLVQAREQYF.

For this clonotype: This may come from a read error, since a much larger clone is one base off. The chain uses TRBV20-1 and TRBJ2-1, with D perhaps matching TRBD1 (7 bases). This CDR3 comprises 13 residues. V was cut by 3 bases and J by 13 bases, with 19 bases left in between. Germline-derived CDR1 and CDR2 are DFQATT and SNEGSKA (reference sequence). CDR3 loop: CSARVAGQTTQFF. CDR3 sequence (DNA): TGCAGTGCTAGGGTCGCGGGACAGACGACCCAGTTCTTC.

This clonotype showed up just a few times. The J gene is TRBJ1-5, the V gene TRBV7-9; the match to TRBD1 covers 7 bases. V trimming: 3 bases; J trimming: 5 bases; junction bases outside the gene matches: 1. Germline loops: CDR1 SEHNR, CDR2 FQNEAQ (reference sequence). The CDR3 sequence is 13 residues long. This CDR3 is CASSLGTDQPQHF. The DNA of the CDR3 is TGTGCCAGCAGCTTGGGGACAGATCAGCCCCAGCATTTT. Drawing the rest from reference TRBV7-9 and TRBJ1-5, the complete variable domain is DTGVSQNPRHKITKRGQNVTFRCDPISEHNRLYWYRQTLGQGPEFLTYFQNEAQLEKSRLLSDRFSAERPKGSFSTLEIQRTEQGDSAMYLCASSLGTDQPQHFGDGTRLSIL.

This clonotype was counted between two and nine times. The chain joins TRBV2 to TRBJ2-7; tentative D call: TRBD1 (6 bases). Germline-derived CDR1 and CDR2 are SNHLY and FYNNEI. The V end lost 6 bases, the J end lost 3 bases, and 15 bases lay between the germline ends. There are 14 residues in the CDR3. CDR3 sequence: CASSSDRLFYEQYF. The CDR3 DNA follows: TGTGCCAGCAGCTCGGACAGACTATTCTACGAGCAGTACTTC.

This clonotype occurred many times. The V gene is TRBV6-1, the J gene TRBJ2-5; D tentatively fits TRBD1 or TRBD2 (5 bases each). Trimming shortened V by 6 bases and J by 2 bases, and 16 bases separated the two germline ends. Germline assignment: CDR1 MNHNS and CDR2 SASEGT. The length of the CDR3 is 15 residues. The CDR3, as DNA: TGTGCCAGCAGCCATACTCCGGGGACGCAAGAGACCCAGTACTTC. Translating it yields CASSHTPGTQETQYF.

This clonotype was recorded at least ten times. The chain combines TRBV3-1 with TRBJ2-5; weak D call: TRBD1 (6 bases). V was shortened by 5 bases and J by 1 base, with 14 bases between the two germline ends. The CDR3 is 15 amino acids. The germline V gene encodes CDR1 LGHDT and CDR2 YNNKEL (reference sequence). The CDR3 region is CASSSGQPIQETQYF. The DNA for the CDR3 is TGTGCCAGCAGCTCCGGACAGCCCATCCAAGAGACCCAGTACTTC.